This TCR beta chain was retrieved from a study of control samples from healthy donors and cancer patients. The germline V gene has CDR1 SGHAT and CDR2 FQNNGV. This CDR3 has 14 residues. Trimming pared 1 base from V and 4 bases from J, leaving 9 bases between. Profiling relied on immunoSEQ multiplex PCR, and the TCRdb table lists in-frame clones only, not all of them. The top ten hold 0.91% of the sample, which has around 52,000 clones, approximately 90% seen once. The genes are TRBV11-2 and TRBJ2-3; D gene unclear. Sequencing was carried out using PBMCs. The TCR comes from a young man with colorectal cancer. The CDR3 loop is CASSLVPGSDTQYF. The CDR3 nucleotides read TGTGCCAGCAGCTTAGTGCCCGGGTCAGATACGCAGTATTTT.